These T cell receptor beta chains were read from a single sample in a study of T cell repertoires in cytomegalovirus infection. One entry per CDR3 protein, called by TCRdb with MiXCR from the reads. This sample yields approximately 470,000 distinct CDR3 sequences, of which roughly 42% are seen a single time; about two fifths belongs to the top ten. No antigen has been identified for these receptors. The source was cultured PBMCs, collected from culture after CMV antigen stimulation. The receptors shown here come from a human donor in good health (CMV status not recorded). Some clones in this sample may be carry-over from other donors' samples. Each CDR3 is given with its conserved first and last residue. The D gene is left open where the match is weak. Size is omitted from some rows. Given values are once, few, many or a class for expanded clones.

DNA: TGCAGCGTCGTAGCAACAGGGTTCGACGAGCAGTACTTC
CDR3: CSVVATGFDEQYF
J: TRBJ2-7
size: -
D: -
length: 13
V: TRBV29-1

DNA: TGTGCCAGTAGTGGGGCGTACGCAGCAGATACGCAGTATTTT
CDR3: CASSGAYAADTQYF
J: TRBJ2-3
size: -
D: -
length: 14
V: TRBV19

DNA: TGTGCCAGCAGCCTACGACTAGCGGGGGTTTACAATGAGCAGTTCTTC
CDR3: CASSLRLAGVYNEQFF
J: TRBJ2-1
size: -
D: TRBD2
length: 16
V: TRBV7-2

DNA: TGCAGTCCCGGGTCCGTCTTGGGGGACACTGAAGCTTTCTTT
CDR3: CSPGSVLGDTEAFF
J: TRBJ1-1
size: -
D: -
length: 14
V: TRBV20-1

DNA: TGTGCCAGCAGCGCGGGACGGCCTGCGAACACCGGGGAGCTGTTTTTT
CDR3: CASSAGRPANTGELFF
J: TRBJ2-2
size: -
D: -
length: 16
V: TRBV2

DNA: TGCGCCAGCAGTGATCCGAGGACTAGCGGGAGCTCCGGGGAGCTGTTTTTT
CDR3: CASSDPRTSGSSGELFF
J: TRBJ2-2
size: few
D: TRBD2
length: 17
V: TRBV10-2

DNA: TGTGCCAGTAGTTTCCCACGGGAGACCCAGTACTTC
CDR3: CASSFPRETQYF
J: TRBJ2-5
size: -
D: -
length: 12
V: TRBV19

DNA: TGTGCCAGTAGTCTTGGGACAGGGAGGGAGACCCAGTACTTC
CDR3: CASSLGTGRETQYF
J: TRBJ2-5
size: few
D: TRBD1
length: 14
V: TRBV19

DNA: TGTGCCAGCAGCTTAAAGGGAGTCCCAAAGAGCTATGGCTACACCTTC
CDR3: CASSLKGVPKSYGYTF
J: TRBJ1-2
size: -
D: -
length: 16
V: TRBV5-8

DNA: TGTGCCAGCAGGCCCGGGACTAGCGCCAGTTTGACCTACAATGAGCAGTTCTTC
CDR3: CASRPGTSASLTYNEQFF
J: TRBJ2-1
size: few
D: TRBD2
length: 18
V: TRBV12-3/TRBV12-4

DNA: TGTGCCAGCAGCCAAGTTGGACTAGCGGGGGGGAATGAGCAGTTCTTC
CDR3: CASSQVGLAGGNEQFF
J: TRBJ2-1
size: -
D: TRBD2
length: 16
V: TRBV14

DNA: TGTGCCAGCAGACGAATGGAGTTCACAGATACGCAGTATTTT
CDR3: CASRRMEFTDTQYF
J: TRBJ2-3
size: -
D: -
length: 14
V: TRBV11-1

DNA: TGTGCCAGCAGCGCCGGACTAGCGGGAGTCCTTCCACAGTTCTTC
CDR3: CASSAGLAGVLPQFF
J: TRBJ2-1
size: -
D: TRBD2
length: 15
V: TRBV7-7

DNA: TGTGCCACCAGCAGAGTGACCAGCGGAGAAGAGACCCAGTACTTC
CDR3: CATSRVTSGEETQYF
J: TRBJ2-5
size: -
D: -
length: 15
V: TRBV15

DNA: TGTGCCAGCAGCTTAGTTCCCAGGGTTGCCGGGGAGCTGTTTTTT
CDR3: CASSLVPRVAGELFF
J: TRBJ2-2
size: many
D: -
length: 15
V: TRBV7-2

DNA: TGTGCCAGCAGCTTAGAGAAGGCAGCCAAAGGTTCACCCCTCCACTTT
CDR3: CASSLEKAAKGSPLHF
J: TRBJ1-6
size: -
D: -
length: 16
V: TRBV7-6

DNA: TGTGCCAGCAGCTCCTACAGGGGAGACGAGCAGTACTTC
CDR3: CASSSYRGDEQYF
J: TRBJ2-7
size: -
D: TRBD1
length: 13
V: TRBV7-6

DNA: TGTGCTAGTGGTTTGGGGGCCTATGGCTACACCTTC
CDR3: CASGLGAYGYTF
J: TRBJ1-2
size: -
D: -
length: 12
V: TRBV12-5

DNA: TGTGCCAGCAGTCGGGACAGGCATGAGCAGTTCTTC
CDR3: CASSRDRHEQFF
J: TRBJ2-1
size: -
D: TRBD1
length: 12
V: TRBV2

DNA: TGTGCCAGCAGTTTATATCCAGCGGCAAACACCGGGGAGCTGTTTTTT
CDR3: CASSLYPAANTGELFF
J: TRBJ2-2
size: -
D: -
length: 16
V: TRBV12-3/TRBV12-4

DNA: TGTGCCAGCAGTTACCTGGGCCCCTACGAGCAGTACTTC
CDR3: CASSYLGPYEQYF
J: TRBJ2-7
size: -
D: -
length: 13
V: TRBV6-1

DNA: TGTGCCAGCAGCTTAGTTGAGTACAACTACGAGCAGTACTTC
CDR3: CASSLVEYNYEQYF
J: TRBJ2-7
size: few
D: -
length: 14
V: TRBV7-2

DNA: TGTGCCAGTAGTATTTTGCCGGGAGGCGAGCAGTACTTC
CDR3: CASSILPGGEQYF
J: TRBJ2-7
size: once
D: TRBD2
length: 13
V: TRBV19

DNA: TGTGCCAGCTCACCGGGGACCTTGGGCGGGTATGGCTACACCTTC
CDR3: CASSPGTLGGYGYTF
J: TRBJ1-2
size: -
D: -
length: 15
V: TRBV18

DNA: TGTGCCAGCAGTTCAAGGGTCCTCTCCTACGAGCAGTACTTC
CDR3: CASSSRVLSYEQYF
J: TRBJ2-7
size: few
D: -
length: 14
V: TRBV28

DNA: TGTGCCAGCATGGGGGCGAGGGGGCGAAGAAACATTCAGTACTTC
CDR3: CASMGARGRRNIQYF
J: TRBJ2-4
size: few
D: TRBD1
length: 15
V: TRBV6-6

DNA: TGCAGTGCTAGAGACTCTGGGGATACGCAGTATTTT
CDR3: CSARDSGDTQYF
J: TRBJ2-3
size: -
D: -
length: 12
V: TRBV20-1

DNA: TGTGCCAGCAGTCCGACAGGAAGGAGAGGAAAACTGTTTTTT
CDR3: CASSPTGRRGKLFF
J: TRBJ1-4
size: -
D: -
length: 14
V: TRBV6-5

DNA: TGTGCCAGCAGTCCCCGGACTAGCGGGGGGGCTGATACGCAGTATTTT
CDR3: CASSPRTSGGADTQYF
J: TRBJ2-3
size: few
D: TRBD2
length: 16
V: TRBV12-3/TRBV12-4

DNA: TGTGCCATCCAGATGATTGGGGGGCGGAATGGCTACACCTTC
CDR3: CAIQMIGGRNGYTF
J: TRBJ1-2
size: -
D: -
length: 14
V: TRBV10-3

DNA: TGTGCCAGCAGCTTAGCCGGCCGGGGTGCCCTCCACTTT
CDR3: CASSLAGRGALHF
J: TRBJ1-6
size: few
D: -
length: 13
V: TRBV7-8

DNA: TGTGCCAGCAGCTTAGACGGAACTTTTAGCAATCAGCCCCAGCATTTT
CDR3: CASSLDGTFSNQPQHF
J: TRBJ1-5
size: once
D: -
length: 16
V: TRBV7-6

DNA: TGTGCCAGCGGGGTGACTAGCGCCAAAGAGACCCAGTACTTC
CDR3: CASGVTSAKETQYF
J: TRBJ2-5
size: -
D: TRBD2
length: 14
V: TRBV14

DNA: TGTGCCAGCAGCCAAGGGACTAGCGGAACCTACGAGCAGTACTTC
CDR3: CASSQGTSGTYEQYF
J: TRBJ2-7
size: -
D: TRBD2
length: 15
V: TRBV7-9

DNA: TGTGCCAGCAGTACCAGCCAGAGCGGGGGCCTCTACGAGCAGTACTTC
CDR3: CASSTSQSGGLYEQYF
J: TRBJ2-7
size: few
D: TRBD2
length: 16
V: TRBV12-3/TRBV12-4

DNA: -
CDR3: CASSFLWNSPLHF
J: TRBJ1-6
size: -
D: -
length: 13
V: TRBV2

DNA: TGTGCCAGCAGCTCACCGCACACAGATACGCAGTATTTT
CDR3: CASSSPHTDTQYF
J: TRBJ2-3
size: many
D: -
length: 13
V: TRBV7-2